The rows below give T cell receptor beta chains drawn from one sample of a study of cytomegalovirus exposure and HLA in healthy donors. The assay was immunoSEQ multiplex PCR, and TCRdb's table has in-frame clones only and misses some. This table has about 180,000 clones, about 80% appearing once. The sequencing sample was made of PBMCs. The origin of the receptors is a man aged 40-49 years in good health and CMV-seropositive. Both conserved end residues are part of each CDR3. Each record gives: J gene, V gene, D gene, clone size, CDR3 protein, CDR3 DNA. A D gene is named only where the DNA matches it firmly. The size entry is marked missing in some rows and otherwise reads once, few, many or a size class.

>TRBJ2-7|TRBV18|TRBD2|-
CASSEGLADTYEQYF
TGTGCCAGCTCAGAGGGACTAGCGGACACCTACGAGCAGTACTTC
>TRBJ2-7|TRBV5-6|TRBD2|once
CASSLAMASGAYEQYF
TGTGCCAGCAGCTTGGCTATGGCTAGCGGGGCCTACGAGCAGTACTTC
>TRBJ2-6|TRBV5-1|-|-
CASSLGGWGKDSGANVLTF
TGCGCCAGCAGCTTGGGGGGTTGGGGCAAAGATTCTGGGGCCAACGTCCTGACTTTC
>TRBJ2-1|TRBV7-8|TRBD1|-
CASSLGGQGSAYNEQFF
TGTGCCAGCAGCTTAGGGGGACAGGGATCAGCCTACAATGAGCAGTTCTTC
>TRBJ2-3|TRBV5-1|TRBD2|-
CASSLGTSGSTDTQYF
TGCGCCAGCAGCTTGGGGACTAGCGGTAGCACAGATACGCAGTATTTT
>TRBJ1-1|TRBV15|TRBD1|few
CATSTGQGASEAFF
TGTGCCACCAGCACCGGACAGGGGGCGTCTGAAGCTTTCTTT
>TRBJ2-1|TRBV9|-|-
CASSVAGGKAYNEQFF
TGTGCCAGCAGCGTAGCCGGGGGAAAGGCCTACAATGAGCAGTTCTTC
>TRBJ2-5|TRBV2|-|-
CASSRDTQETQYF
TGTGCCAGCAGCAGGGACACCCAAGAGACCCAGTACTTC
>TRBJ2-3|TRBV28|-|-
CASNDRPDTQYF
TGTGCCAGCAACGACAGGCCAGATACGCAGTATTTT
>TRBJ2-2|TRBV5-1|TRBD1|-
CASSPPTGDAGELFF
TGCGCCAGCAGCCCACCGACAGGGGACGCCGGGGAGCTGTTTTTT
>TRBJ2-5|TRBV5-1|TRBD2|-
CASSLSGGEETQYF
TGCGCCAGCAGCCTTAGCGGGGGGGAAGAGACCCAGTACTTC
>TRBJ2-7|TRBV6-6|-|-
CASSYPEPRRDYEQYF
TGTGCCAGCAGTTACCCCGAACCCAGGAGGGATTACGAGCAGTACTTC
>TRBJ2-1|TRBV27|-|-
CASRKTTAGGSYNEQFF
TGTGCCAGCAGGAAGACCACAGCGGGCGGCTCCTACAATGAGCAGTTCTTC
>TRBJ1-1|TRBV6-4|TRBD1|-
CASSEGTGGNTEAFF
TGTGCCAGCAGTGAAGGGACAGGGGGTAACACTGAAGCTTTCTTT
>TRBJ2-1|TRBV9|TRBD1|-
CASSVRQGAANEQFF
TGTGCCAGCAGCGTCCGACAGGGGGCGGCCAATGAGCAGTTCTTC
>TRBJ2-4|TRBV19|-|-
CASSTVGNIQYF
TGTGCCAGTAGTACTGTGGGCAACATTCAGTACTTC
>TRBJ1-5|TRBV27|-|-
CASSPRGFSNQPQHF
TGTGCCAGCAGTCCCAGGGGTTTTAGCAATCAGCCCCAGCATTTT
>TRBJ2-5|TRBV10-3|-|-
CAINRDSGKTQYF
TGTGCCATCAATCGGGACTCCGGCAAGACCCAGTACTTC
>TRBJ2-4|TRBV5-4|TRBD2|-
CASSKGLAGGAKNIQYF
TGTGCCAGCAGCAAAGGACTAGCGGGTGGGGCCAAAAACATTCAGTACTTC
>TRBJ2-2|TRBV2|-|-
CAGSGSGTGELFF
TGTGCCGGATCCGGCAGCGGCACCGGGGAGCTGTTTTTT
>TRBJ2-3|TRBV5-6|-|-
CASSLLVGPRGDTQYF
TGTGCCAGCAGCTTGTTGGTGGGCCCACGTGGAGATACGCAGTATTTT
>TRBJ1-6|TRBV5-1|-|-
CASSTTTTDSPLHF
TGCGCCAGCAGCACCACGACAACTGATTCACCCCTCCACTTT
>TRBJ2-7|TRBV5-6|TRBD2|-
CASSLGSSGRAYEQYF
TGTGCCAGCAGCTTGGGGTCGAGCGGGAGGGCCTACGAGCAGTACTTC
>TRBJ1-1|TRBV19|TRBD1|few
CASRPPGQKTEAFF
TGTGCCAGTAGGCCACCGGGACAGAAAACTGAAGCTTTCTTT
>TRBJ1-2|TRBV10-2|-|-
CASTGGVEGYTF
TGCGCCAGCACCGGGGGAGTGGAAGGCTACACCTTC
>TRBJ2-6|TRBV7-9|-|-
CASSRDLGGANVLTF
TGTGCCAGCAGCCGCGATCTTGGTGGGGCCAACGTCCTGACTTTC
>TRBJ2-1|TRBV5-1|-|-
CASSFEGRGGEQFF
TGCGCCAGCAGCTTTGAGGGCAGGGGCGGTGAGCAGTTCTTC
>TRBJ1-1|TRBV5-1|-|-
CANSRTVNTEAFF
TGCGCCAACAGCCGTACAGTGAACACTGAAGCTTTCTTT
>TRBJ2-1|TRBV29-1|-|-
CSVVQANSYNEQFF
TGCAGCGTTGTGCAGGCGAACAGCTACAATGAGCAGTTCTTC
>TRBJ2-7|TRBV30|TRBD2|-
CAWSVRSGRAFVREQYF
TGTGCCTGGAGTGTACGTAGCGGGAGGGCCTTCGTGCGGGAGCAGTACTTC
>TRBJ2-3|TRBV5-1|-|few
CASSFDTEGTDTQYF
TGCGCCAGCAGCTTCGACACGGAAGGCACAGATACGCAGTATTTT
>TRBJ2-3|TRBV6-1|TRBD2|-
CASSERTSGTSTDTQYF
TGTGCCAGCAGTGAACGGACTAGCGGGACTAGCACAGATACGCAGTATTTT
>TRBJ1-6|TRBV5-1|-|-
CASSPAGSSGDSPLHF
TGCGCCAGCAGCCCCGCCGGGAGTTCCGGGGATTCACCCCTCCACTTT
>TRBJ1-3|TRBV21-1|-|-
CASSKPRDRGGNTIYF
TGTGCCAGCAGCAAACCACGGGACAGGGGAGGAAACACCATATATTTT
>TRBJ2-7|TRBV6-1|-|-
CASSETDGYEQYF
TGTGCCAGCAGTGAAACAGACGGATACGAGCAGTACTTC
>TRBJ2-2|TRBV28|-|-
CASKPPRGTGELFF
TGTGCCAGCAAACCGCCCAGGGGCACCGGGGAGCTGTTTTTT
>TRBJ1-5|TRBV19|-|-
CASSTQVAQPQHF
TGTGCCAGTAGTACACAGGTTGCCCAGCCCCAGCATTTT
>TRBJ2-7|TRBV23-1|-|-
CASSGKCYRSSTYEQYF
TGCGCCAGCAGCGGAAAATGCTACCGGAGCTCTACCTACGAGCAGTACTTC
>TRBJ2-6|TRBV7-3|-|-
CASSFDSSGANGLTF
TGTGCCAGCAGCTTCGACAGCTCTGGGGCCAACGGCCTGACTTTC
>TRBJ2-1|TRBV27|TRBD2|-
CASSSSSGSYNEQFF
TGTGCCAGCAGTTCCTCTAGCGGGAGTTACAATGAGCAGTTCTTC
>TRBJ2-1|TRBV15|-|-
CATSRDLTSFLYNEQFF
TGTGCCACCAGCAGAGATCTAACTAGTTTTTTATACAATGAGCAGTTCTTC